The 30 T cell receptor beta chains given below trace back to one sample, sequenced in a study of cytomegalovirus exposure and HLA in healthy donors. PCR used 60 Vbeta primers and 13 Jbeta primers. Profiled with immunoSEQ multiplex PCR; TCRdb holds only in-frame clones, not every one. The sample lists 100,000 to 150,000 clones, 8.9% occurring once. Sequencing was done on a sample of PBMCs. The receptors come from a woman aged 40 to 55 in good health and CMV-seropositive.

This clone occurred a few times. This rearrangement joins TRBV5-4 to TRBJ1-1, with TRBD1 matching over 9 bases. J was trimmed by 5 bases and V by 4 bases; bases with no gene match: 3. The CDR3 sequence is 13 residues long. Germline CDR1 is SGHNT and CDR2 is YYREEE (reference sequence). The CDR3 reads CASSVDRGTEAFF. The CDR3, as DNA: TGTGCCAGCAGCGTGGACAGGGGAACTGAAGCTTTCTTT.

DNA of the CDR3: TGCGCCAGCAGCTCCCTGGGTGAGGGCTATGGCTACACCTTC. It is translated as CASSSLGEGYGYTF. V usage is TRBV5-1 and J usage is TRBJ1-2, with D uncertain. Trimming cost V 3 bases and J 4 bases, with 13 bases left between them. This CDR3 region has 14 residues. Germline CDR1 is SGHRS and CDR2 is YFSETQ. Supplemented by reference TRBV5-1 and TRBJ1-2, the full variable domain reads KAGVTQTPRYLIKTRGQQVTLSCSPISGHRSVSWYQQTPGQGLQFLFEYFSETQRNKGNFPGRFSGRQFSNSRSEMNVSTLELGDSALYLCASSSLGEGYGYTFGSGTRLTVV.

The V call is TRBV6-1, the J call TRBJ2-2, with D possibly matching TRBD2 (6 bases). The CDR3 sequence is 17 residues long. Looked up from germline, CDR1 is MNHNS and CDR2 is SASEGT. Trimming left V 2 bases short and J 0 bases short, with 13 bases between. The CDR3 is CASSEYNGGANTGELFF. DNA for the CDR3: TGTGCCAGCAGTGAATATAACGGGGGTGCGAACACCGGGGAGCTGTTTTTT.

This clone was recorded a few times. The chain joins TRBV5-4 to TRBJ2-7, with a tentative D call TRBD2 (5 bases). The germline V gene encodes CDR1 SGHNT and CDR2 YYREEE (reference sequence). The CDR3 is made up of 15 amino acids. Trimming removed 0 bases from V and 0 bases from J, with 10 bases in between. The CDR3 reads CASSLASGSSYEQYF. Here the CDR3 DNA reads TGTGCCAGCAGCTTGGCGTCGGGAAGCTCCTACGAGCAGTACTTC. Combining the CDR3 with reference TRBV5-4 and TRBJ2-7 gives the whole variable domain ETGVTQSPTHLIKTRGQQVTLRCSSQSGHNTVSWYQQALGQGPQFIFQYYREEENGRGNFPPRFSGLQFPNYSSELNVNALELDDSALYLCASSLASGSSYEQYFGPGTRLTVT.

The chain combines TRBV2 with TRBJ1-2, with 11 bases lining up with TRBD1. Trimming removed 6 bases from V and 2 bases from J; junction bases left unmatched: 2. The CDR3 has 14 residues. Germline V gives CDR1 SNHLY, CDR2 FYNNEI. CDR3 residues: CASRGDRGNYGYTF. CDR3 nucleotides: TGTGCCAGCAGGGGGGACAGGGGGAACTATGGCTACACCTTC.

This clone has only a few counts. The rearrangement links TRBV7-8 to TRBJ1-5, with D tentatively TRBD1 (5 bases). V lost 6 bases and J 4 bases, leaving 13 bases between the germline ends. From germline, CDR1 is SGHVS and CDR2 FQNEAQ. The CDR3 totals 14 residues. The CDR3 protein is CASRRGLGNQPQHF. The CDR3 nucleotides read TGTGCCAGCAGAAGGGGTCTCGGTAATCAGCCCCAGCATTTT.

The chain has TRBV7-8 and TRBJ1-2; D is undetermined. The CDR3 is made up of 14 amino acids. The V end lost 5 bases, the J end lost 3 bases, and 13 bases lay between the germline ends. Per germline, CDR1 SGHVS and CDR2 FQNEAQ. For the CDR3, the DNA is TGTGCCAGCAGCCTAAATATAATCGACTATGGCTACACCTTC. Residues: CASSLNIIDYGYTF.

This clone was observed at least ten times. J is TRBJ1-1 and V is TRBV2, with a weak D call TRBD1 (6 bases). V was clipped by 7 bases and J by 3 bases, with 12 bases between them. This CDR3 has 13 residues. Looked up from germline, CDR1 is SNHLY and CDR2 is FYNNEI. CDR3 bases: TGTGCCAGCATGGGATCAGGGGACACTGAAGCTTTCTTT. Protein: CASMGSGDTEAFF.

The chain has TRBV11-3 and TRBJ2-1, with 8 nucleotides matching TRBD2. This CDR3 contains 17 residues. Trimming at V came to 0 bases and at J to 1 base, leaving 5 bases not matched to a gene. Germline CDR1 reads SGHNT; CDR2 reads YENEEA. CDR3 in amino acids: CASSLDPSGGSYNEQFF. DNA of the CDR3: TGTGCCAGCAGCTTAGACCCGAGCGGGGGTTCCTACAATGAGCAGTTCTTC.

The chain employs TRBV5-1 and TRBJ2-5; 9 nucleotides agree with TRBD2. CDR1 and CDR2 (germline): SGHRS, YFSETQ. This CDR3 contains 18 residues. V gave up 2 bases and J gave up 5 bases; unmatched junction bases: 16. DNA for the CDR3: TGCGCCAGCAGCTTTTCCCCCCGAGGAGCGGGGGGCCTGGAGACCCAGTACTTC. It yields the protein CASSFSPRGAGGLETQYF.

V and J are TRBV7-3 and TRBJ2-2; D not resolved. Germline-derived CDR1 and CDR2 are SGHTA and FQGTGA. The CDR3 runs to 16 residues. V was cut by 3 bases and J by 0 bases, with 11 bases left in between. DNA for the CDR3: TGTGCCAGCAGCTTGCAAGCGCCGTCGAACACCGGGGAGCTGTTTTTT. This codes for CASSLQAPSNTGELFF.

In this sample, this clone turned up a few times. The genes are TRBV5-6 and TRBJ2-2, with D possibly matching TRBD2 (7 bases). Germline V lookup: CDR1 SGHDT, CDR2 YYEEEE. The CDR3 has 15 residues. Trimming pared 1 base from V and 2 bases from J, leaving 9 bases between. This chain's CDR3 is CASSLWGGNTGELFF. CDR3 DNA sequence: TGTGCCAGCAGCTTGTGGGGGGGCAACACCGGGGAGCTGTTTTTT.

V gene TRBV7-9 combines with J gene TRBJ2-1; 10 nucleotides match TRBD1. V gave up 5 bases and J gave up 9 bases; unmatched junction bases: 10. CDR1 is SEHNR and CDR2 is FQNEAQ in the germline V gene (reference sequence). This CDR3 has 15 amino acids. The chain's CDR3 is CASSPGTGAVGEQFF. In nucleotides, the CDR3 is TGTGCCAGCAGCCCCGGGACAGGGGCGGTGGGTGAGCAGTTCTTC. Full variable domain (rest looked up from reference TRBV7-9 and TRBJ2-1): DTGVSQNPRHKITKRGQNVTFRCDPISEHNRLYWYRQTLGQGPEFLTYFQNEAQLEKSRLLSDRFSAERPKGSFSTLEIQRTEQGDSAMYLCASSPGTGAVGEQFFGPGTRLTVL.

This clone came up a few times. The chain carries TRBV19 and TRBJ2-1, with D maybe TRBD2 (5 bases). The ends were cut back, 5 bases at V and 10 bases at J, with 15 bases in the middle. Germline V CDR1 and CDR2: LNHDA, SQIVND (reference sequence). The CDR3 is made up of 13 amino acids. As DNA, the CDR3 is TGTGCCAGTAGTCCCGGTCCTAGCCGCGAGCAGTTCTTC. Its protein is CASSPGPSREQFF.

This rearrangement joins TRBV5-6 to TRBJ1-2, with D tentatively TRBD1 (5 bases). Trimming pared 3 bases from V and 2 bases from J, leaving 14 bases between. Germline values: CDR1 SGHDT, CDR2 YYEEEE. The CDR3 covers 15 residues. The CDR3 coding sequence is TGTGCCAGCAGCTCGGACTTACGGGGGAACTATGGCTACACCTTC. Amino acid sequence: CASSSDLRGNYGYTF. Supplemented by reference TRBV5-6 and TRBJ1-2, the full variable domain reads DAGVTQSPTHLIKTRGQQVTLRCSPKSGHDTVSWYQQALGQGPQFIFQYYEEEERQRGNFPDRFSGHQFPNYSSELNVNALLLGDSALYLCASSSDLRGNYGYTFGSGTRLTVV.

The chain combines TRBV6-1 with TRBJ2-2; D ambiguous. Between the trimmed V and J ends, which lost 5 bases and 6 bases, there was a span of 10 bases. CDR1 MNHNS and CDR2 SASEGT come from the germline V gene. This CDR3 is 13 amino acids long. CDR3 in amino acids: CASSRYLPGELFF. CDR3 in DNA: TGTGCCAGCAGTCGCTATCTCCCCGGGGAGCTGTTTTTT.

Here the CDR3 reads CASSLQIGELFF. The CDR3 nucleotides read TGTGCCAGCAGCTTGCAGATCGGGGAGCTGTTTTTT. The chain couples TRBV5-4 to TRBJ2-2; D gene uncertain. Deletions cut 1 base from V and 7 bases from J, with 5 bases between. CDR3 size: 12 residues. Germline V gene data show CDR1 as SGHNT and CDR2 as YYREEE (reference sequence).

The chain is built from TRBV5-1 and TRBJ2-1; 7 bases are shared with TRBD1. V shed 1 base, J shed 5 bases, and the junction held 3 bases outside the gene matches. CDR1 is SGHRS, CDR2 YFSETQ, per germline. The CDR3 is made up of 14 amino acids. CDR3 region: CASSLWDRNNEQFF. Written as DNA, the CDR3 is TGCGCCAGCAGCTTGTGGGACAGAAACAATGAGCAGTTCTTC.

This clone was seen only a few times. The chain has TRBV9 and TRBJ2-5; D possibly corresponds to TRBD2 (6 bases). Trimming removed 0 bases at V and 4 bases at J, with 19 bases between. The CDR3 is 17 residues long. Germline CDR1 is SGDLS and CDR2 is YYNGEE. CDR3 amino acids: CASSVDPPPGGRETQYF. DNA for the CDR3: TGTGCCAGCAGCGTAGACCCCCCTCCAGGAGGGCGAGAGACCCAGTACTTC. Complete variable domain (other parts from reference TRBV9 and TRBJ2-5): DSGVTQTPKHLITATGQRVTLRCSPRSGDLSVYWYQQSLDQGLQFLIQYYNGEERAKGNILERFSAQQFPDLHSELNLSSLELGDSALYFCASSVDPPPGGRETQYFGPGTRLLVL.

This rearrangement joins TRBV5-1 to TRBJ1-1; TRBD1 matches at 8 bases. V shed 5 bases, J shed 5 bases, and the junction held 14 bases outside the gene matches. Germline V gene data show CDR1 as SGHRS and CDR2 as YFSETQ. The CDR3 has 16 residues. In nucleotides, the CDR3 is TGCGCCAGCAGTGAGGGTTTTAGGACAGGGAGGACTGAAGCTTTCTTT. Its protein product is CASSEGFRTGRTEAFF.

CDR3 sequence (DNA): TGTGCCAGCAGCCCCGGGACAGGGAAATACAATGAGCAGTTCTTC. Its translation: CASSPGTGKYNEQFF. The chain recombines TRBV11-2 with TRBJ2-1; 9 nucleotides agree with TRBD1. Trimming took 5 bases from V and 4 from J; bases not matched to a gene: 6. Germline CDR1 is SGHAT and CDR2 is FQNNGV. The CDR3 is 15 residues long.

This chain links TRBV5-1 with TRBJ2-7; D might be TRBD1 (5 bases). The V gene's germline CDR1 is SGHRS and CDR2 YFSETQ. V was pared by 0 bases and J by 2 bases, with 12 bases between. The CDR3 has 15 residues. CDR3 sequence reads: CASSLEAGSPYEQYF. CDR3 DNA: TGCGCCAGCAGCTTGGAGGCAGGGTCTCCCTACGAGCAGTACTTC. The full variable domain, in which reference TRBV5-1 and TRBJ2-7 provide the parts outside the CDR3, is KAGVTQTPRYLIKTRGQQVTLSCSPISGHRSVSWYQQTPGQGLQFLFEYFSETQRNKGNFPGRFSGRQFSNSRSEMNVSTLELGDSALYLCASSLEAGSPYEQYFGPGTRLTVT.

The chain joins TRBV9 to TRBJ2-2; tentative D call: TRBD2 (6 bases). CDR1 and CDR2 (germline): SGDLS, YYNGEE. V shed 0 bases and J shed 5 bases, with 11 bases lying between them. The CDR3 consists of 15 residues. CDR3 DNA sequence: TGTGCCAGCAGCGTAGTCGGGGGAAGTACCGGGGAGCTGTTTTTT. This sequence encodes CASSVVGGSTGELFF.

This rearrangement joins TRBV5-1 to TRBJ2-5; TRBD1 matches at 7 bases. The CDR3 is 16 residues long. V lost 0 bases to trimming and J lost 2 bases; unmatched junction nucleotides: 7. Germline CDR1 SGHRS, CDR2 YFSETQ. For the CDR3, the DNA is TGCGCCAGCAGCTTGGGGTTAGGGACAGAACAAGAGACCCAGTACTTC. It specifies CASSLGLGTEQETQYF. The complete variable domain, with remaining parts taken from reference TRBV5-1 and TRBJ2-5, reads KAGVTQTPRYLIKTRGQQVTLSCSPISGHRSVSWYQQTPGQGLQFLFEYFSETQRNKGNFPGRFSGRQFSNSRSEMNVSTLELGDSALYLCASSLGLGTEQETQYFGPGTRLLVL.

The chain combines TRBV7-2 with TRBJ2-1, with 16 bases identical to TRBD2. From germline, CDR1 is SGHTA and CDR2 FQGNSA. Trimming removed 4 bases from V and 5 bases from J; junction bases left unmatched: 8. This CDR3 contains 18 residues. CDR3 bases: TGTGCCAGCAGCTCCCCGGGACTAGCGGGGGGGATAAACAATGAGCAGTTCTTC. As protein: CASSSPGLAGGINNEQFF.

This chain links TRBV5-6 with TRBJ2-1; 7 nucleotides align to TRBD1. CDR1 SGHDT and CDR2 YYEEEE come from the germline V gene. The V gene end was trimmed by 0 bases and the J gene end by 7 bases; junction bases not matched to a gene: 7. The CDR3 is 15 amino acids. The CDR3 nucleotides read TGTGCCAGCAGCTTGGCCTGGGTACAGGGGAATGAGCAGTTCTTC. Translating gives CASSLAWVQGNEQFF. Looking up the rest from reference TRBV5-6 and TRBJ2-1 gives the full variable domain: DAGVTQSPTHLIKTRGQQVTLRCSPKSGHDTVSWYQQALGQGPQFIFQYYEEEERQRGNFPDRFSGHQFPNYSSELNVNALLLGDSALYLCASSLAWVQGNEQFFGPGTRLTVL.

The V gene is TRBV29-1, the J gene TRBJ1-4, with a weak D call TRBD1 (6 bases). Germline loops: CDR1 SQVTM, CDR2 ANQGSEA. Trimming removed 7 bases from V and 0 bases from J, with 21 bases in between. CDR3 length: 17 amino acids. In DNA, the CDR3 is TGCAGCGATACAGGGCGATTTTGGGTTGCAACTAATGAAAAACTGTTTTTT. As protein: CSDTGRFWVATNEKLFF.

The chain links TRBV10-3 to TRBJ2-5; D call uncertain. V lost 3 bases and J 0 bases, leaving 5 bases between the germline ends. This CDR3 region has 13 residues. CDR1 ENHRY and CDR2 SYGVKD come from the germline V gene. CDR3 bases: TGTGCCATCAGTGAACCGGACCAAGAGACCCAGTACTTC. Its protein is CAISEPDQETQYF.

V usage is TRBV5-1 and J usage is TRBJ2-7; a possible D gene is TRBD1 (5 bases). The V gene lost 3 bases and the J gene lost 4 bases, with 11 bases spanning the gap. The CDR3 runs 13 residues. Looked up from germline, CDR1 is SGHRS and CDR2 is YFSETQ. CDR3 nucleotide sequence: TGCGCCAGCAGCTGGAATGGACAATACGAGCAGTACTTC. It encodes CASSWNGQYEQYF.

This clone was counted only a few times. The chain couples TRBV4-3 to TRBJ2-1; TRBD2 is a possible D gene (7 bases). V lost 4 bases and J 2 bases, leaving 9 bases between the germline ends. The germline CDR1 and CDR2 sequences are LGHNA and YSLEER. The CDR3 consists of 14 residues. The CDR3 region has the DNA TGCGCCAGCAGCCCGCGGGGGCCCTACAATGAGCAGTTCTTC. This gives the protein CASSPRGPYNEQFF.